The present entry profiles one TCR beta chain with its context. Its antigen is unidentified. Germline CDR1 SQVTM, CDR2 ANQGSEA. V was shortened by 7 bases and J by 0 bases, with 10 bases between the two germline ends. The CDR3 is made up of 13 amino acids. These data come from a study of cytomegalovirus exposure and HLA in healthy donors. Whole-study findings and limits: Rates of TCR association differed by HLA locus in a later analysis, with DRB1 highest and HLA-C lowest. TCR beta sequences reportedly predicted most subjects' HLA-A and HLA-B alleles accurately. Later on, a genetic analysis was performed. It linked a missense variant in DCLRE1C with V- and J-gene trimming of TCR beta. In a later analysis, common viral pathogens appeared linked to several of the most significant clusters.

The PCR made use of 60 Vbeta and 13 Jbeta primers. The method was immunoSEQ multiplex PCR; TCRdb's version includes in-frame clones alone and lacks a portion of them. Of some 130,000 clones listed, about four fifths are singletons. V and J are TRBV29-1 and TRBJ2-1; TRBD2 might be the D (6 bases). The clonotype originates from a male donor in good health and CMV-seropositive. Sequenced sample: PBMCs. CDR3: CSASAGSYNEQFF. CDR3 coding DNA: TGCAGCGCATCAGCGGGCTCCTACAATGAGCAGTTCTTC.